One sample yielded the 10 T cell receptor beta chains listed below, sequenced in a study of pediatric ulcerative colitis. Some clones are missing from TCRdb's copy, which holds only in-frame ones; the method was immunoSEQ multiplex PCR. The table lists about 36,000 clones, less than 90% of them singletons. Specimen: blood. These receptors were obtained from a girl aged 5 to 17 with moderate ulcerative colitis.

This sequence joins TRBV2 and TRBJ1-1; no clear D gene. The CDR3 sequence is 16 residues long. Per the germline V gene, CDR1 is SNHLY and CDR2 is FYNNEI. Trimming left V 7 bases short and J 0 bases short, with 18 bases between. CDR3 amino acids: CASTRYAVRVNTEAFF. CDR3 nucleotide sequence: TGTGCCAGCACTCGATACGCCGTGCGCGTGAACACTGAAGCTTTCTTT.

The chain has TRBV12-5 and TRBJ1-1; TRBD1 might be the D (5 bases). Germline V CDR1 and CDR2: LGHNT, FRNRAP. The CDR3 is made up of 15 amino acids. Deletions cut 4 bases from V and 3 bases from J, with 15 bases between. This chain's CDR3 is CASGSGPGTDTEAFF. The DNA for the CDR3 is TGTGCTAGTGGTTCGGGGCCAGGGACCGACACTGAAGCTTTCTTT.

The V and J genes are TRBV19 and TRBJ2-5; 8 bases align to TRBD1. CDR3 length: 15 residues. The trim removed 2 bases at V and 5 bases at J, leaving 7 bases unmatched. Germline CDR1 is LNHDA and CDR2 is SQIVND (reference sequence). The CDR3 loop reads CASSIPSRGLETQYF. DNA of the CDR3: TGTGCCAGTAGTATACCCTCCAGGGGGCTGGAGACCCAGTACTTC.

This clone was seen only a few times. V and J are TRBV9 and TRBJ1-5; 11 bases agree with TRBD1. V was clipped by 0 bases and J by 5 bases; unmatched bases: 1. The CDR3 has 15 amino acids. Germline CDR1 is SGDLS and CDR2 is YYNGEE. The DNA for the CDR3 is TGTGCCAGCAGCGTAGGGACAGGGGGCTATCAGCCCCAGCATTTT. Translating gives CASSVGTGGYQPQHF.

This clone was detected only once. V and J are TRBV5-4 and TRBJ1-1, with 8 bases aligning to TRBD1. Per the germline V gene, CDR1 is SGHNT and CDR2 is YYREEE (reference sequence). V shed 4 bases, J shed 5 bases, and the junction held 10 bases outside the gene matches. CDR3 length: 15 residues. CDR3 region: CASSLNQGARTEAFF. The CDR3 bases are TGTGCCAGCAGCCTGAATCAGGGGGCAAGGACTGAAGCTTTCTTT. The whole variable domain, remainder taken from reference TRBV5-4 and TRBJ1-1, is ETGVTQSPTHLIKTRGQQVTLRCSSQSGHNTVSWYQQALGQGPQFIFQYYREEENGRGNFPPRFSGLQFPNYSSELNVNALELDDSALYLCASSLNQGARTEAFFGQGTRLTVV.

The chain employs TRBV20-1 and TRBJ2-5; D possibly corresponds to TRBD2 (6 bases). The V and J ends lost 6 bases and 7 bases respectively, with 12 bases between them. The CDR3 sequence is 11 residues long. Germline V gene lookup returns CDR1 DFQATT and CDR2 SNEGSKA (reference sequence). The CDR3: CSARDLRTQYF. The DNA of the CDR3 is TGCAGTGCCAGGGACTTACGGACCCAGTACTTC.

The J gene is TRBJ2-5, the V gene TRBV7-7, with D perhaps assigned TRBD1 or TRBD2 (6 bases each). Between the trimmed V and J ends, which lost 5 bases and 5 bases, there was a span of 15 bases. CDR1 is SSHAT, CDR2 FNYEAQ, per germline (reference sequence). The CDR3 covers 14 residues. The CDR3 region is CASSPPGGWETQYF. DNA for the CDR3: TGTGCCAGCAGCCCCCCCGGGGGCTGGGAGACCCAGTACTTC.

J is TRBJ1-2 and V is TRBV2, with D perhaps TRBD1 (5 bases). Trimming removed 8 bases at V and 3 bases at J, with 19 bases between. Germline CDR1 and CDR2: SNHLY and FYNNEI. The CDR3 is 15 amino acids. As DNA, the CDR3 is TGTGCCAGCCCTAGGTGGGGCAGGCCTGACTATGGCTACACCTTC. Amino acids: CASPRWGRPDYGYTF.

CDR3 bases: TGTGCCAGCAGCTTAGCGACCGCCCGGGGGGTCGGTCAGCCCCAGCATTTT. Residues: CASSLATARGVGQPQHF. V usage is TRBV7-9 and J usage is TRBJ1-5, with D possibly being TRBD1 (5 bases). Per the germline V gene, CDR1 is SEHNR and CDR2 is FQNEAQ (reference sequence). The CDR3 extends over 17 amino acids. The ends were cut back, 0 bases at V and 6 bases at J, with 18 bases in the middle.

This clone was observed a single time. This sequence joins TRBV5-6 and TRBJ1-5; 7 bases match TRBD1. The germline gives CDR1 SGHDT, CDR2 YYEEEE. The CDR3 is made up of 16 amino acids. V was clipped by 4 bases and J by 1 base; unmatched bases: 8. For the CDR3, the DNA is TGTGCCAGCAGCCCCTACACGGGACAGAGCAATCAGCCCCAGCATTTT. Translated: CASSPYTGQSNQPQHF.